What follows are 17 T cell receptor beta chains derived from one specimen sequenced in a study of blood T cell repertoires in COVID-19. Sequencing was performed with immunoSEQ multiplex PCR; in TCRdb, only in-frame clones are kept and a portion is missing. The table records about 380,000 clones, roughly 91% of them present only once. Sequencing was performed on PBMCs or T cells enriched from blood (not recorded which). These receptors were collected from a young woman who had recovered from COVID-19.

This chain joins TRBV29-1 and TRBJ1-1; 7 bases are a match to TRBD1. From germline, CDR1 is SQVTM and CDR2 ANQGSEA. This CDR3 region has 13 residues. CDR3 protein: CTHGRQGNTEAFF. The DNA for the CDR3 is TGCACCCACGGGAGACAGGGGAACACTGAAGCTTTCTTT.

The CDR3 protein is CASRTGYSEQYF. CDR3 DNA: TGTGCCAGCAGGACAGGGTATTCCGAGCAGTACTTC. J is TRBJ2-7 and V is TRBV2; TRBD1 agrees at 7 bases. The CDR3 is made up of 12 amino acids. Germline V gene sequence: CDR1 SNHLY, CDR2 FYNNEI. Trimming removed 6 bases from V and 6 bases from J; junction bases left unmatched: 5.

CDR3 sequence: CASSPQTGGNSPLHF. CDR3 nucleotide sequence: TGTGCCAGCTCACCTCAGACAGGGGGTAATTCACCCCTCCACTTT. The chain uses TRBV18 and TRBJ1-6; 9 bases fit TRBD1. J lost 6 bases, V lost 3 bases, and 3 bases had no gene match. The CDR3 runs 15 residues. Germline loops: CDR1 KGHSH, CDR2 LQKENI.

This chain joins TRBV7-8 and TRBJ1-4; TRBD1 aligns across 7 bases. The CDR3 is 16 residues long. The V segment lost 5 bases and the J segment 5 bases; nucleotides outside the gene matches: 11. CDR1 is SGHVS and CDR2 is FQNEAQ in the germline V gene. The chain's CDR3 is CASSHTGQAWNEKLFF. For the CDR3, the DNA is TGTGCCAGCAGCCACACCGGACAGGCGTGGAATGAAAAACTGTTTTTT.

This clone was counted a single time. This chain joins TRBV14 and TRBJ1-3; D is unclear. Germline loops: CDR1 SGHDN, CDR2 FVKESK. V was shortened by 5 bases and J by 0 bases, with 8 bases between the two germline ends. The CDR3 totals 14 residues. CDR3 bases: TGTGCCAGCAGCGGGCCGACCTCTGGAAACACCATATATTTT. Protein: CASSGPTSGNTIYF.

This sequence joins TRBV4-2 and TRBJ2-1; a possible D gene is TRBD1 (7 bases). CDR1 LGHNA and CDR2 YNFKEQ come from the germline V gene. This CDR3 contains 18 residues. Trimming removed 1 base from V and 8 bases from J, with 24 bases in between. In DNA, the CDR3 is TGTGCCAGCAGCCAAGTGGATGGCAGGGGGGATAGTGGCGATGAGCAGTTCTTC. As protein: CASSQVDGRGDSGDEQFF.

This clone has only one observation. Here the CDR3 reads CASSLVDRADGYTF. The CDR3 region has the DNA TGTGCCAGCAGCTTAGTGGACAGGGCGGATGGCTACACCTTC. The chain joins TRBV13 to TRBJ1-2, with 8 bases matching TRBD1. The CDR3 is made up of 14 amino acids. Germline V gives CDR1 PRHDT, CDR2 FYEKMQ (reference sequence). V lost 1 base, J lost 6 bases, and 4 bases stayed unmatched.

The V call is TRBV9, the J call TRBJ1-2; D is undetermined. The germline V gene encodes CDR1 SGDLS and CDR2 YYNGEE. V lost 3 bases to trimming and J lost 2 bases, with 11 bases between them. The CDR3 contains 14 residues. The DNA for the CDR3 is TGTGCCAGCAGCGGACCGGGAGAGAACTATGGCTACACCTTC. It specifies CASSGPGENYGYTF.

Comment on this clone: This same CDR3 is encoded by further DNA sequences in the sample. The chain joins TRBV4-2 to TRBJ1-2; 9 nucleotides match TRBD1. V lost 3 bases, J lost 5 bases, and 4 bases stayed unmatched. Germline CDR1 LGHNA, CDR2 YNFKEQ. The CDR3 length is 14 residues. The DNA for the CDR3 is TGTGCCAGCAGCCAGGGGACAGGGTCATATGGCTACACCTTC. Its translation: CASSQGTGSYGYTF.

V and J are TRBV27 and TRBJ2-7; 11 positions match TRBD2. J lost 0 bases, V lost 3 bases, and 13 bases had no gene match. This CDR3 has 19 residues. The V gene's germline CDR1 is MNHEY and CDR2 SMNVEV (reference sequence). The chain's CDR3 is CASSFLGASGGPSSYEQYF. CDR3 nucleotides: TGTGCCAGCAGTTTTTTGGGGGCTAGCGGGGGGCCCAGCTCCTACGAGCAGTACTTC.

In its sample, this clone was seen once. The chain carries TRBV5-1 and TRBJ2-3; TRBD2 matches at 9 bases. The CDR3 contains 15 residues. The trim removed 1 base at V and 1 base at J, leaving 1 base unmatched. CDR1 is SGHRS, CDR2 YFSETQ, per germline. CDR3 in amino acids: CASSLPSGGTDTQYF. CDR3 coding DNA: TGCGCCAGCAGCTTGCCTAGCGGGGGCACAGATACGCAGTATTTT.

The CDR3 DNA follows: TGTGCCAGGGACGAGCGGGGGATCGGAGAGACCCAGTACTTC. Its translation is CARDERGIGETQYF. This chain links TRBV6-4 with TRBJ2-5, with 8 bases lining up with TRBD2. Trimming cost V 9 bases and J 4 bases; bases outside gene matches: 10. Germline V CDR1 and CDR2: MRHNA, SNTAGT. This CDR3 contains 14 residues.

The gene calls are TRBV6-4 and TRBJ1-6; 9 bases line up with TRBD1. The CDR3 covers 14 residues. The J segment lost 10 bases and the V segment lost 6 bases, leaving 7 bases of the junction unmatched. Germline assignment: CDR1 MRHNA and CDR2 SNTAGT. The CDR3 DNA reads TGTGCCAGCAGCGCAGGACAGGGGAACTCACCCCTCCACTTT. Protein product: CASSAGQGNSPLHF.

J is TRBJ2-7 and V is TRBV5-1; D remains unclear. From germline, CDR1 is SGHRS and CDR2 YFSETQ. The V and J ends lost 0 bases and 1 base respectively, with 11 bases between them. The CDR3 runs 15 residues. In nucleotides, the CDR3 is TGCGCCAGCAGCTTGGCGGTCAGAGGATCCTACGAGCAGTACTTC. Translated: CASSLAVRGSYEQYF. The complete variable domain, with remaining parts taken from reference TRBV5-1 and TRBJ2-7, reads KAGVTQTPRYLIKTRGQQVTLSCSPISGHRSVSWYQQTPGQGLQFLFEYFSETQRNKGNFPGRFSGRQFSNSRSEMNVSTLELGDSALYLCASSLAVRGSYEQYFGPGTRLTVT.

The genes are TRBV5-8 and TRBJ2-7; 7 positions agree with TRBD1. V was pared by 7 bases and J by 7 bases, with 11 bases of the junction left unmatched. The CDR3 spans 13 residues. CDR1 is SGHTS, CDR2 YDEGEE, per germline. In nucleotides, the CDR3 is TGTGCCAGCTCCTCGCAGGGGGTGGGGGAGCAGTACTTC. Translation gives CASSSQGVGEQYF.

This rearrangement joins TRBV25-1 to TRBJ1-5, with D possibly being TRBD1 (5 bases). Trimming pared 3 bases from V and 4 bases from J, leaving 10 bases between. Germline V gene lookup returns CDR1 MGHDK and CDR2 SYGVNS. The CDR3 extends over 14 amino acids. This CDR3 is CASSEGGGNQPQHF. The CDR3 nucleotides read TGTGCCAGCAGTGAGGGGGGGGGAAATCAGCCCCAGCATTTT. Combining the CDR3 with reference TRBV25-1 and TRBJ1-5 gives the whole variable domain EADIYQTPRYLVIGTGKKITLECSQTMGHDKMYWYQQDPGMELHLIHYSYGVNSTEKGDLSSESTVSRIRTEHFPLTLESARPSHTSQYLCASSEGGGNQPQHFGDGTRLSIL.

This clone appeared once. The rearrangement joins TRBV27 to TRBJ1-6; 8 bases are a match to TRBD1. The CDR3 contains 17 residues. J lost 6 bases, V lost 5 bases, and 12 bases had no gene match. The V gene's germline CDR1 is MNHEY and CDR2 SMNVEV (reference sequence). The CDR3 spells CASSPYRQGLGNSPLHF. The CDR3 region has the DNA TGTGCCAGCAGTCCTTATCGACAGGGGTTGGGTAATTCACCCCTCCACTTT.